Presented here are 12 T cell receptor beta chains from one specimen sequenced in a study of radiation and T cells in renal cell carcinoma. Here immunoSEQ multiplex PCR was the method, and the copy in TCRdb shows in-frame clones only, minus some. Of about 130,000 clones in the sample, about 88% were seen once. The sample's time point: blood 2 weeks post-SBRT. Treatment given: 15 Gy SBRT to primary tumor, nephrectomy 4 weeks later. The sample in question was blood, obtained from a patient whose treatment included radiotherapy and nephrectomy. These receptor sequences come from a woman aged 70 to 79 with renal cell carcinoma.

The chain has TRBV20-1 and TRBJ2-1; unclear D gene. CDR3 length equals 10 residues. Per germline, CDR1 DFQATT and CDR2 SNEGSKA (reference sequence). The ends were cut back, 4 bases at V and 12 bases at J, with 10 bases in the middle. The CDR3 reads CSATDLGQFF. The DNA of the CDR3 is TGCAGTGCTACTGACCTGGGGCAGTTCTTC.

This clone was picked up a small number of times. Within the sample, other DNA sequences also encode this same CDR3. The V call is TRBV30, the J call TRBJ1-1; no firm D call. The V end lost 0 bases, the J end lost 1 base, and 9 bases lay between the germline ends. The V gene's germline CDR1 is GTSNPN and CDR2 SVGIG (reference sequence). This CDR3 has 14 amino acids. CDR3 in amino acids: CAWSVFGGNTEAFF. In nucleotides, the CDR3 is TGTGCCTGGAGTGTTTTCGGAGGGAACACTGAAGCTTTCTTT. Full variable domain (missing parts from reference TRBV30 and TRBJ1-1): SQTIHQWPATLVQPVGSPLSLECTVEGTSNPNLYWYRQAAGRGLQLLFYSVGIGQISSEVPQNLSASRPQDRQFILSSKKLLLSDSGFYLCAWSVFGGNTEAFFGQGTRLTVV.

This rearrangement joins TRBV11-1 to TRBJ1-1, with no clear D. The germline V gene has CDR1 SGHAT and CDR2 FQDESV (reference sequence). The CDR3 is made up of 13 amino acids. The V gene lost 3 bases and the J gene lost 4 bases, with 9 bases spanning the gap. This CDR3 is CASSFVPGTEAFF. CDR3 in DNA: TGTGCCAGCAGCTTCGTCCCCGGCACTGAAGCTTTCTTT.

The J gene is TRBJ2-7, the V gene TRBV7-2; 9 nucleotides line up with TRBD1. This CDR3 has 14 residues. Germline values: CDR1 SGHTA, CDR2 FQGNSA. The V and J ends lost 3 bases and 1 base, in that order; junction bases with no gene match: 1. CDR3 loop: CASSFGTGSYEQYF. CDR3 DNA: TGTGCCAGCAGCTTCGGGACAGGGTCCTACGAGCAGTACTTC.

The chain combines TRBV6-1 with TRBJ1-1, with 8 bases lining up with TRBD1. V gave up 3 bases and J gave up 3 bases; unmatched junction bases: 18. CDR1 and CDR2 from the germline V gene are MNHNS and SASEGT. This CDR3 has 19 amino acids. CDR3: CASSDRDRIRTGVDTEAFF. The CDR3 DNA reads TGTGCCAGCAGTGACCGGGACAGGATTCGTACGGGAGTCGACACTGAAGCTTTCTTT.

The rearrangement links TRBV18 to TRBJ1-4; a weak D match, TRBD1 (5 bases). The CDR3 contains 18 residues. Per the germline V gene, CDR1 is KGHSH and CDR2 is LQKENI. Trimming stripped 4 bases from V and 0 bases from J, with 18 bases between. The CDR3 sequence: CASSLLEAGTATNEKLFF. The CDR3 DNA reads TGTGCCAGCTCACTCCTCGAGGCAGGGACGGCAACTAATGAAAAACTGTTTTTT.

V gene TRBV30 combines with J gene TRBJ2-2; 9 nucleotides agree with TRBD2. The germline V gene encodes CDR1 GTSNPN and CDR2 SVGIG (reference sequence). The V gene end was trimmed by 3 bases and the J gene end by 7 bases; junction bases not matched to a gene: 6. This CDR3 contains 14 residues. The CDR3 reads CAWRPSGEGGELFF. The CDR3 DNA reads TGTGCCTGGAGACCTAGCGGGGAGGGCGGGGAGCTGTTTTTT.

The gene calls are TRBV19 and TRBJ1-1, with D maybe TRBD1 (5 bases). Germline V gene lookup returns CDR1 LNHDA and CDR2 SQIVND (reference sequence). V lost 5 bases and J lost 2, with 18 bases in between. CDR3 length: 16 amino acids. Written as DNA, the CDR3 is TGTGCCAGTAGTTCTGTTCCGGGACGGCAAAACACTGAAGCTTTCTTT. Protein sequence: CASSSVPGRQNTEAFF.

This clone has a single count. Relative to the germline gene, one junction end is altered; a read error may explain this. The chain is built from TRBV6-1 and TRBJ1-2; D remains ambiguous. Germline V CDR1 and CDR2: MNHNS, SASEGT. The CDR3 length is 11 residues. The CDR3 nucleotides read TGTGCCAGCAGCGACTTGACCACCTACTTCTTC. Protein product: CASSDLTTYFF.

This clone came up a few times. Here the CDR3 reads CASTPRPGNLGGDEQFF. CDR3 DNA: TGTGCCAGCACCCCTCGGCCGGGGAACCTGGGGGGCGATGAGCAGTTCTTC. The rearrangement joins TRBV7-2 to TRBJ2-1, with D tentatively TRBD1 or TRBD2 (6 bases each). CDR1 is SGHTA and CDR2 is FQGNSA in the germline V gene. This CDR3 is built from 17 residues. Trimming took off 7 bases at V and 8 bases at J, with 27 bases between the two ends.

The rearrangement joins TRBV28 to TRBJ1-6; no clear D. The V gene lost 2 bases and the J gene lost 0 bases, with 8 bases spanning the gap. Germline CDR1 is MDHEN and CDR2 is SYDVKM. CDR3 length: 16 amino acids. CDR3 in amino acids: CASSLRLSSYNSPLHF. The CDR3 nucleotides are TGTGCCAGCAGTTTACGACTGAGCTCCTATAATTCACCCCTCCACTTT. The variable domain in full, completed from reference TRBV28 and TRBJ1-6, reads DVKVTQSSRYLVKRTGEKVFLECVQDMDHENMFWYRQDPGLGLRLIYFSYDVKMKEKGDIPEGYSVSREKKERFSLILESASTNQTSMYLCASSLRLSSYNSPLHFGNGTRLTVT.

This chain links TRBV28 with TRBJ2-7; 12 bases fit TRBD2. Germline V gene lookup returns CDR1 MDHEN and CDR2 SYDVKM. This CDR3 is 17 amino acids long. Trimming removed 0 bases from V and 6 bases from J; junction bases left unmatched: 9. Written as DNA, the CDR3 is TGTGCCAGCAGTTTATGGTCTCTAGCGGGGGGGCCGGGCGAGCAGTACTTC. Translated: CASSLWSLAGGPGEQYF. Looking up the rest from reference TRBV28 and TRBJ2-7 gives the full variable domain: DVKVTQSSRYLVKRTGEKVFLECVQDMDHENMFWYRQDPGLGLRLIYFSYDVKMKEKGDIPEGYSVSREKKERFSLILESASTNQTSMYLCASSLWSLAGGPGEQYFGPGTRLTVT.